These T cell receptor beta chains were read from a single sample in a study of T cells in Graves' hyperthyroidism and ophthalmopathy. MiXCR, run by TCRdb on the multiplex PCR reads, gives a single entry per CDR3 protein. The sample shows more than 350,000 distinct CDR3 sequences, over 12% of them seen only once. Sequenced: blood. These TCRs come from an older woman with Graves' ophthalmopathy. CDR3s include the opening cysteine and the closing phenylalanine or tryptophan. Each record gives: D gene, J gene, clone size, V gene, CDR3 protein, CDR3 DNA. The D gene is left open where the match is weak. Size tells how often a clone was seen (once, few, many) or the class of an expanded clone, and some rows leave it out.

TRBD1 | TRBJ1-2 | few | TRBV19 | CASSISGTGVYGYTF | TGTGCCAGTAGTATCTCCGGGACAGGAGTCTATGGCTACACCTTC
. | TRBJ2-1 | . | TRBV5-1 | CASNKGLPVGRDEQFF | TGCGCCAGCAACAAAGGTCTCCCGGTGGGTCGAGATGAGCAGTTCTTC
. | TRBJ1-2 | . | TRBV20-1 | CSAAQWYGYTF | TGCAGTGCTGCCCAATGGTACGGCTACACCTTC
TRBD1 | TRBJ2-7 | many | TRBV11-2 | CASSLGQGGYEQYF | TGTGCCAGCAGTTTAGGACAGGGCGGCTACGAGCAGTACTTC
TRBD2 | TRBJ2-7 | many | TRBV7-9 | CASSLGGRTPYEQYF | TGTGCCAGCAGCTTAGGCGGGAGGACCCCCTACGAGCAGTACTTC
TRBD2 | TRBJ2-1 | . | TRBV12-3/TRBV12-4 | CASTSSGIKNEQFF | TGTGCCAGCACCTCTAGCGGGATAAAAAATGAGCAGTTCTTC
TRBD1 | TRBJ1-1 | many | TRBV18 | CASSLRQGEGTEAFF | TGTGCCAGCTCACTCAGACAGGGGGAGGGCACTGAAGCTTTCTTT
. | TRBJ1-5 | . | TRBV6-1 | CASSLLGSDQPQHF | TGTGCCAGCAGCCTCCTTGGTAGCGATCAGCCCCAGCATTTT
TRBD1 | TRBJ2-5 | many | TRBV6-1 | CAGRRGTGKETQYF | TGTGCCGGCCGGAGGGGGACAGGAAAGGAGACCCAGTACTTC
. | TRBJ1-1 | . | TRBV4-2 | CASRLRDPYTGAFF | TGTGCCAGCAGACTCCGGGACCCTTACACTGGAGCTTTCTTT
. | TRBJ2-2 | many | TRBV5-1 | CASSSPLGTGELFF | TGCGCCAGCAGCTCGCCCCTGGGCACCGGGGAGCTGTTTTTT
. | TRBJ2-6 | few | TRBV12-3/TRBV12-4 | CASSPPGPGRGANVLTF | TGTGCCAGCAGTCCTCCGGGCCCTGGGAGGGGGGCCAACGTCCTGACTTTC
. | TRBJ2-7 | many | TRBV29-1 | CSVEEGTGGGSYEQYF | TGCAGCGTTGAAGAGGGAACAGGTGGGGGGAGCTACGAGCAGTACTTC
. | TRBJ2-3 | many | TRBV7-3 | CASSSDTYTQYF | TGTGCCAGCAGCTCTGACACTTATACGCAGTATTTT
TRBD1 | TRBJ2-7 | . | TRBV24-1 | CATSDPGQGQYF | TGTGCCACCAGTGATCCTGGACAGGGGCAGTACTTC
. | TRBJ1-1 | . | TRBV20-1 | CSALPQGLNTEAFF | TGCAGTGCTCTTCCACAGGGCCTTAACACTGAAGCTTTCTTT
TRBD1 | TRBJ2-5 | many | TRBV3-1 | CASSLHRDRQQTQYF | TGTGCCAGCAGCCTACACCGGGACAGGCAGCAGACCCAGTACTTC
. | TRBJ2-7 | . | TRBV6-1 | CASSVSPGGGGYEQYF | TGTGCCAGCTCAGTGAGCCCGGGGGGCGGAGGCTACGAGCAGTACTTC
TRBD1 | TRBJ2-6 | . | TRBV28 | CASSGRTGDPGANVLTF | TGTGCCAGCAGTGGAAGGACAGGGGACCCTGGGGCCAACGTCCTGACTTTC
. | TRBJ2-3 | many | TRBV6-2/TRBV6-3 | CASSTTRSAGPRGTDTQYF | TGTGCCAGCAGCACGACACGGAGCGCGGGACCACGTGGCACAGATACGCAGTATTTT
. | TRBJ2-1 | many | TRBV7-9 | CASSRLATSSYNEQFF | TGTGCCAGCAGCCGCCTAGCGACTAGCTCCTACAATGAGCAGTTCTTC
TRBD2 | TRBJ2-1 | few | TRBV5-1 | CASSLGGGLAGMNNEQFF | TGCGCCAGCAGCTTGGGGGGAGGACTAGCGGGGATGAACAATGAGCAGTTCTTC
. | TRBJ2-1 | . | TRBV6-6 | CASSYSQGGNEQFF | TGTGCCAGCAGTTACTCGCAGGGGGGCAATGAGCAGTTCTTC
. | TRBJ2-4 | . | TRBV29-1 | CSGLVSNIQYF | TGCAGCGGGTTGGTTAGTAACATTCAGTACTTC
TRBD1 | TRBJ1-1 | many | TRBV6-2/TRBV6-3 | CASTDRPGGEAFF | TGTGCCAGCACCGACAGGCCAGGGGGTGAAGCTTTCTTT
. | TRBJ1-2 | . | TRBV19 | CASRRAGEIYGYTF | TGTGCCAGCCGAAGGGCAGGGGAGATCTATGGCTACACCTTC
TRBD2 | TRBJ2-3 | many | TRBV12-3/TRBV12-4 | CASSTYSSGRRDTQYF | TGTGCCAGCAGTACGTACTCTAGCGGGAGGCGAGATACGCAGTATTTT
TRBD1 | TRBJ1-5 | . | TRBV6-1 | CASRDRGGDNQPQHF | TGTGCCAGCAGGGACAGGGGGGGGGACAATCAGCCCCAGCATTTT
TRBD2 | TRBJ2-3 | many | TRBV28 | CASNLGGNTDTQYF | TGTGCCAGCAACCTGGGGGGGAACACAGATACGCAGTATTTT
TRBD2 | TRBJ2-4 | . | TRBV28 | CASSLSGGGVVENIQYF | TGTGCCAGCAGTTTATCGGGGGGGGGGGTAGTCGAAAACATTCAGTACTTC
. | TRBJ2-7 | many | TRBV5-1 | CASTRGNLGVYEQYF | TGCGCCAGCACAAGGGGGAACCTCGGCGTCTACGAGCAGTACTTC
. | TRBJ2-5 | few | TRBV29-1 | CSVERNGGETQYF | TGCAGCGTTGAAAGGAACGGAGGAGAGACCCAGTACTTC
TRBD2 | TRBJ2-1 | many | TRBV2 | CASSDLSGRRSNEQFF | TGTGCCAGCAGTGACCTAAGCGGGAGAAGGAGCAATGAGCAGTTCTTC
TRBD2 | TRBJ2-1 | . | TRBV6-1 | CASKLAGASHNEQFF | TGTGCCAGCAAGCTAGCGGGAGCCTCCCACAATGAGCAGTTCTTC
TRBD1 | TRBJ2-3 | . | TRBV20-1 | CSASGTGVPGTDTQYF | TGCAGTGCCTCCGGGACAGGGGTCCCCGGCACAGATACGCAGTATTTT